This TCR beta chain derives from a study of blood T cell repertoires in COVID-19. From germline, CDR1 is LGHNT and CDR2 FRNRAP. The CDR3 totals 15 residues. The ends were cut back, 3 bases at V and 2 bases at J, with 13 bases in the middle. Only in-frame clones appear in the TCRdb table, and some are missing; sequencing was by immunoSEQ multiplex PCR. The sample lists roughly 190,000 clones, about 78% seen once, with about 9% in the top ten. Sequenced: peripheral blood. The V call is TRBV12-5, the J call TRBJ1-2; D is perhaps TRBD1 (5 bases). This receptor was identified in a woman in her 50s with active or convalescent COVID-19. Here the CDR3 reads CASGLTPQGNYGYTF. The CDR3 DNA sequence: TGTGCTAGTGGTTTAACCCCCCAGGGAAACTATGGCTACACCTTC.